What follows is one T cell receptor (beta chain) and its context. Its antigen is currently unknown. The CDR3 consists of 14 residues. V dropped 6 bases and J dropped 8; count of bases not matched to a gene: 7. Germline values: CDR1 SNHLY, CDR2 FYNNEI. The source of the sample is a study of cytomegalovirus exposure and HLA in healthy donors. Study-wide results and limits: Published work reported that the classifier diagnosed cytomegalovirus status with high specificity and sensitivity. In an earlier analysis, in 620 or so donors, most V segments appeared productive either ~87% or ~30% of the time.

A multiplex PCR was run with 60 Vbeta primers and 13 Jbeta primers. Libraries were prepared by immunoSEQ multiplex PCR; TCRdb keeps only in-frame clonotypes and omits some of them. The sample includes about 180,000 clones, roughly three quarters of them seen just once. This clonotype was sampled from a woman in her 30s in good health and CMV-seropositive. Material for sequencing was PBMCs. The chain is built from TRBV2 and TRBJ1-2; 12 nucleotides align to TRBD1. CDR3 nucleotide sequence: TGTGCCAGCAGAACCGGGACAGGGGGCGAGGGCTACACCTTC. Translating gives CASRTGTGGEGYTF.